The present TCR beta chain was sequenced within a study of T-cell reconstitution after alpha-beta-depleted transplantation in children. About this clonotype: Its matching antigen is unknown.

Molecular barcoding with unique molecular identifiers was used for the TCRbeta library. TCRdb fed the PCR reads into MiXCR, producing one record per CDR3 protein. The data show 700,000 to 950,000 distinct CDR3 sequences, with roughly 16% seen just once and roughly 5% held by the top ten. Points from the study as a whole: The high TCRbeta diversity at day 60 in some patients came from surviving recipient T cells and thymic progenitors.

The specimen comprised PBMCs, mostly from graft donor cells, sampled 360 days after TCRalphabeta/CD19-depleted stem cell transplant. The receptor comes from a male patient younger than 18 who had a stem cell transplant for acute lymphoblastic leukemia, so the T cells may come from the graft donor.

The CDR3, as DNA: TGTGCCATCAGTGGGTTGACAGGGGCCGGAAACACCATATATTTT. Translated, it gives CAISGLTGAGNTIYF. The chain recombines TRBV10-3 with TRBJ1-3, with 8 bases matching TRBD1. The CDR3 is 15 amino acids. V shed 4 bases, J shed 4 bases, and the junction held 6 bases outside the gene matches. CDR1 ENHRY and CDR2 SYGVKD come from the germline V gene.